Shown below are 27 T cell receptor beta chains from a single sample sequenced in a study of cytomegalovirus exposure and HLA in healthy donors. Profiling relied on immunoSEQ multiplex PCR, and the TCRdb table lists in-frame clones only, not all of them. The table lists 120,000 to 150,000 clones, 91% of them singletons. Sequencing was done on a sample of PBMCs. The source of these receptors is a man aged 18 to 35 in good health and CMV-seronegative.

V usage is TRBV5-1 and J usage is TRBJ2-2; tentative D call: TRBD2 (6 bases). V was clipped by 0 bases and J by 4 bases, with 13 bases between them. The CDR3 runs to 16 residues. The germline CDR1 and CDR2 sequences are SGHRS and YFSETQ. CDR3 DNA: TGCGCCAGCAGCTTGGGTCTAGCGCGAGGCACCGGGGAGCTGTTTTTT. Translation: CASSLGLARGTGELFF.

This CDR3 is CAWSGFSVAGTSGTQYF. CDR3 nucleotides: TGTGCCTGGAGTGGGTTTTCAGTCGCCGGGACTAGCGGTACGCAGTATTTT. V gene TRBV30 combines with J gene TRBJ2-3, with TRBD2 matching over 11 bases. The CDR3 length is 17 residues. With V trimmed by 1 base and J by 8 bases, 14 bases remained unmatched. Looked up from germline, CDR1 is GTSNPN and CDR2 is SVGIG (reference sequence).

Only one count was recorded for this clone. V and J are TRBV6-1 and TRBJ2-7, with TRBD2 matching over 8 bases. This CDR3 has 14 amino acids. Germline-derived CDR1 and CDR2 are MNHNS and SASEGT. After removal of 5 bases from V and 4 bases from J, the junction contained 7 bases not matched to a gene. The CDR3 loop is CASSLREGPYEQYV. The CDR3, as DNA: TGTGCCAGCAGTCTCCGGGAGGGCCCTTACGAGCAGTACGTC.

This clone was seen a single time. The V and J genes are TRBV28 and TRBJ2-2; the D gene is possibly TRBD2 (6 bases). V was cut by 3 bases and J by 4 bases, with 21 bases left in between. The CDR3 totals 18 residues. The germline gives CDR1 MDHEN, CDR2 SYDVKM. Written as DNA, the CDR3 is TGTGCCAGCAGTTTTCGAGGGAGGTTGTCGTTACTCACCGGGGAGCTGTTTTTT. It codes for CASSFRGRLSLLTGELFF.

J is TRBJ2-3 and V is TRBV25-1; 12 bases fit TRBD2. J was trimmed by 2 bases and V by 4 bases; bases with no gene match: 7. This CDR3 is built from 17 residues. Germline values: CDR1 MGHDK, CDR2 SYGVNS. CDR3 sequence: CASSGLAGALNTDTQYF. CDR3 nucleotide sequence: TGTGCCAGCAGTGGACTAGCGGGGGCCTTAAACACAGATACGCAGTATTTT. Looking up the rest from reference TRBV25-1 and TRBJ2-3 gives the full variable domain: EADIYQTPRYLVIGTGKKITLECSQTMGHDKMYWYQQDPGMELHLIHYSYGVNSTEKGDLSSESTVSRIRTEHFPLTLESARPSHTSQYLCASSGLAGALNTDTQYFGPGTRLTVL.

CDR3 DNA sequence: TGTGCCAGCAGTTCACCGACAGGGGCCCCCTCCTACGAGCAGTACTTC. Amino acids: CASSSPTGAPSYEQYF. This sequence joins TRBV27 and TRBJ2-7; the match to TRBD1 covers 8 bases. CDR1 is MNHEY and CDR2 is SMNVEV in the germline V gene (reference sequence). The junction had 8 bases not matched to a gene; V was cut back by 4 bases and J by 0 bases. The CDR3 consists of 16 residues.

The chain carries TRBV5-1 and TRBJ1-6; D not certain. The V and J ends lost 3 bases and 8 bases respectively, with 15 bases between them. This CDR3 is built from 15 residues. CDR1 is SGHRS and CDR2 is YFSETQ in the germline V gene. CDR3 DNA: TGCGCCAGCAGCTCTCTGCCCGGGAGGGATTCACCCCTCCACTTT. Translating it yields CASSSLPGRDSPLHF.

The rearrangement uses TRBV18 and TRBJ2-7, with no clear D. There are 13 residues in the CDR3. The germline V gene encodes CDR1 KGHSH and CDR2 LQKENI. V lost 1 base and J lost 2, with 6 bases in between. CDR3 loop: CASSPLAAYEQYF. The DNA for the CDR3 is TGTGCCAGCTCACCACTGGCAGCCTACGAGCAGTACTTC.

This clone has a single count. The chain has TRBV2 and TRBJ2-1, with a possible D match to TRBD2 (7 bases). V was pared by 6 bases and J by 6 bases, with 12 bases between. CDR3 length equals 13 residues. Germline values: CDR1 SNHLY, CDR2 FYNNEI. The CDR3 spells CASSGGPVNEQFF. The CDR3 DNA reads TGTGCCAGCAGCGGGGGGCCTGTCAATGAGCAGTTCTTC. The variable domain in full, with the rest retrieved from reference TRBV2 and TRBJ2-1, is EPEVTQTPSHQVTQMGQEVILRCVPISNHLYFYWYRQILGQKVEFLVSFYNNEISEKSEIFDDQFSVERPDGSNFTLKIRSTKLEDSAMYFCASSGGPVNEQFFGPGTRLTVL.

This rearrangement joins TRBV5-1 to TRBJ2-7, with 7 bases that match TRBD2. The V and J ends lost 0 bases and 3 bases, in that order; junction bases with no gene match: 3. The CDR3 is 14 amino acids. Per germline, CDR1 SGHRS and CDR2 YFSETQ. This CDR3 is CASSLGLADYEQYF. As DNA, the CDR3 is TGCGCCAGCAGCTTGGGACTAGCCGACTACGAGCAGTACTTC.

This chain links TRBV29-1 with TRBJ1-1, with D maybe TRBD1 (5 bases). With 4 bases removed from V and 1 base from J, the gap between germline ends came to 7 bases. The CDR3 is 12 residues long. CDR1 SQVTM and CDR2 ANQGSEA come from the germline V gene. The DNA of the CDR3 is TGCAGCGTTGGGACACCGAACACTGAAGCTTTCTTT. Protein sequence: CSVGTPNTEAFF.

The chain uses TRBV4-2 and TRBJ2-1, with TRBD1 matching over 7 bases. Losses at the gene ends were 2 bases for V and 5 bases for J; bases not matched to a gene: 6. This CDR3 has 15 residues. Germline assignment: CDR1 LGHNA and CDR2 YNFKEQ. The CDR3 DNA follows: TGTGCCAGCAGCCAAACAGGGGTCCCCCACAATGAGCAGTTCTTC. This sequence encodes CASSQTGVPHNEQFF.

The chain has TRBV7-8 and TRBJ1-6; D unclear. This CDR3 spans 14 amino acids. Per the germline V gene, CDR1 is SGHVS and CDR2 is FQNEAQ. V shed 1 base and J shed 7 bases, with 8 bases lying between them. The CDR3 sequence: CASSLVDSNSPLHF. CDR3 DNA sequence: TGTGCCAGCAGCTTAGTAGACTCCAATTCACCCCTCCACTTT.

V and J are TRBV10-1 and TRBJ2-1; TRBD2 aligns across 8 bases. V was clipped by 0 bases and J by 6 bases; unmatched bases: 7. The CDR3 has 16 residues. From germline, CDR1 is WNHNN and CDR2 SYGVQD (reference sequence). The CDR3 DNA reads as TGCGCCAGCAGTGAGTCAGGGACTAGTCGGCCCAATGAGCAGTTCTTC. The encoded protein is CASSESGTSRPNEQFF.

The chain has TRBV4-3 and TRBJ2-1, with TRBD2 identical over 7 bases. Germline V gives CDR1 LGHNA, CDR2 YSLEER. The CDR3 has 17 amino acids. The junction had 15 bases not matched to a gene; V was cut back by 2 bases and J by 8 bases. CDR3 coding DNA: TGCGCCAGCAGCCAATCTGATCGGGGCGGGAGTGTCGATGAGCAGTTCTTC. This sequence encodes CASSQSDRGGSVDEQFF.

The V gene is TRBV30, the J gene TRBJ1-2; possibly TRBD1 for D (5 bases). Germline assignment: CDR1 GTSNPN and CDR2 SVGIG (reference sequence). CDR3 length equals 15 residues. V was trimmed by 0 bases and J by 0 bases, leaving 11 bases between them. In DNA form, the CDR3 reads TGTGCCTGGAGTGTACGCAGGGATACTAACTATGGCTACACCTTC. Its protein product is CAWSVRRDTNYGYTF.

The chain links TRBV4-1 to TRBJ2-3; 7 bases line up with TRBD1. J gave up 1 base and V 9 bases, and 1 base lay outside the gene matches. Germline loops: CDR1 MGHRA, CDR2 YSYEKL. The CDR3 totals 12 residues. The CDR3 sequence: CASGQGTDTQYF. CDR3 bases: TGCGCCAGTGGACAGGGCACAGATACGCAGTATTTT.

The CDR3 protein is CASSSPGGYYGYTF. Here the CDR3 DNA reads TGTGCCAGCAGCTCCCCCGGGGGATACTATGGCTACACCTTC. The V and J genes are TRBV7-9 and TRBJ1-2; D perhaps matches TRBD1 (5 bases). V was shortened by 4 bases and J by 3 bases, with 12 bases between the two germline ends. Germline V gene data show CDR1 as SEHNR and CDR2 as FQNEAQ (reference sequence). This CDR3 is built from 14 residues.

The chain joins TRBV28 to TRBJ2-7, with a weak D call TRBD2 (5 bases). Trimming took off 6 bases at V and 0 bases at J, with 21 bases between the two ends. The CDR3 consists of 17 residues. The germline V gene encodes CDR1 MDHEN and CDR2 SYDVKM. CDR3 sequence: CASSQPGRAPYSYEQYV. In DNA, the CDR3 is TGTGCCAGCAGCCAACCCGGGCGGGCACCCTACTCCTACGAGCAGTACGTC.

The V call is TRBV30, the J call TRBJ1-4, with 9 bases matching TRBD1. Germline V CDR1 and CDR2: GTSNPN, SVGIG (reference sequence). With V trimmed by 5 bases and J by 7 bases, 5 bases remained unmatched. The CDR3 sequence is 13 residues long. Here the CDR3 reads CAWDGTGSEKLFF. The CDR3 nucleotides read TGTGCCTGGGACGGGACAGGGAGTGAAAAACTGTTTTTT.

This clone has only a few counts. The CDR3 sequence is CAWSRAGYNSPLHF. The CDR3 DNA sequence: TGTGCCTGGAGCCGGGCAGGGTATAATTCACCCCTCCACTTT. This chain joins TRBV30 and TRBJ1-6, with D possibly being TRBD1 (5 bases). This CDR3 has 14 residues. The V gene's germline CDR1 is GTSNPN and CDR2 SVGIG (reference sequence). Trimming shortened V by 3 bases and J by 4 bases, and 10 bases separated the two germline ends.

The chain uses TRBV10-2 and TRBJ2-3; 7 bases match TRBD2. Germline CDR1 reads WSHSY; CDR2 reads SAAADI. The ends lost 0 bases at V and 6 bases at J; junction bases unmatched: 6. CDR3 length: 15 amino acids. This CDR3 is CASSESRGSSDTQYF. The CDR3 DNA reads as TGCGCCAGCAGTGAGTCTCGCGGGAGTTCGGATACGCAGTATTTT.

J is TRBJ2-3 and V is TRBV6-5; 7 positions match TRBD1. Germline CDR1 and CDR2: MNHEY and SVGAGI. The CDR3 spans 13 residues. Trimming took 4 bases from V and 4 from J; bases not matched to a gene: 2. In nucleotides, the CDR3 is TGTGCCAGCAGTTCTACAGGGGCAGATACGCAGTATTTT. Translation gives CASSSTGADTQYF.

This chain joins TRBV2 and TRBJ1-5; 8 positions match TRBD1. Trimming at V came to 10 bases and at J to 0 bases, leaving 8 bases not matched to a gene. The V gene's germline CDR1 is SNHLY and CDR2 FYNNEI. The CDR3 totals 15 residues. CDR3 DNA: TGTGCCACCCGATCGGGACAGGCTAGCAATCAGCCCCAGCATTTT. It codes for CATRSGQASNQPQHF.

The CDR3 nucleotides are TGTGCCAGCAGCTTGTATCTAGACGGTACAGATACGCAGTATTTT. Its translation: CASSLYLDGTDTQYF. V is TRBV5-4 and J is TRBJ2-3; D gene unclear. This CDR3 is 15 amino acids long. V was clipped by 1 base and J by 3 bases, with 12 bases between them. In germline, CDR1 is SGHNT, CDR2 YYREEE (reference sequence).

The chain has TRBV5-4 and TRBJ2-7; TRBD1 agrees at 7 bases. The CDR3 is 15 amino acids. The V segment lost 2 bases and the J segment 2 bases; nucleotides outside the gene matches: 7. CDR1 and CDR2 from the germline V gene are SGHNT and YYREEE (reference sequence). In nucleotides, the CDR3 is TGTGCCAGCAGCTTCAAGGACAGGAATACCTACGAGCAGTACTTC. It translates to CASSFKDRNTYEQYF.

J is TRBJ1-1 and V is TRBV2; D is perhaps TRBD1 (5 bases). CDR3 size: 14 residues. In germline, CDR1 is SNHLY, CDR2 FYNNEI. The V end lost 11 bases, the J end lost 1 base, and 17 bases lay between the germline ends. The CDR3 region has the DNA TGTGCCGGGGGGGAGGGGACTGAGAACACTGAAGCTTTCTTT. Protein: CAGGEGTENTEAFF.